This T cell receptor beta chain was captured by sequencing in a study of T cell clonality in common variable immunodeficiency. Looked up from germline, CDR1 is SEHNR and CDR2 is FQNEAQ (reference sequence). V gave up 7 bases and J gave up 6 bases, with 16 bases separating them. The CDR3 has 13 amino acids. Notes on the study in general: In common variable immunodeficiency, TCR beta chains reportedly carried fewer deletions and N-nucleotide insertions.

In regard to this clone: Its antigen is currently unknown. The sequence runs out 3 residues before the end of the CDR3; the remainder is reconstructed from the germline J gene.

Here immunoSEQ multiplex PCR was the method, and the copy in TCRdb shows in-frame clones only, minus some. The repertoire shows about 20,000 clones, none seen only once; the top ten take approximately 2.6%. This receptor was identified in a human donor with common variable immunodeficiency. Material: peripheral blood mononuclear cells. The V gene is TRBV7-9, the J gene TRBJ2-7, with no clear D. Incomplete CDR3 DNA: TGTGCCAGCACCTCCGGGTCTGACGCCGAG. This translates into CASTSGSDAE. The full CDR3 protein is CASTSGSDAEQYF.